In this sample, the clone carrying this T cell receptor (beta chain) turned up once. What it binds is unknown. The data originate from a study of T cells after yellow fever vaccination. Study results and caveats: Although the secondary response was weaker, it peaked faster, at day 5 versus 15. Among primary-vaccination clones, most reappeared after the booster, at 95% to 96% for CD4 and about 90% for CD8. Of the clonotypes, a small share occurred in both CD4 and CD8 compartments.

This CDR3 contains 14 residues. The germline gives CDR1 PRHDT, CDR2 FYEKMQ (reference sequence). The trim removed 2 bases at V and 7 bases at J, leaving 7 bases unmatched. Each CDR3 protein gets one entry after TCRdb re-called the 5' RACE reads with MiXCR. The sample carries fewer than 450,000 distinct CDR3 sequences, approximately 8% recorded once. The chain combines TRBV13 with TRBJ1-1; 7 nucleotides agree with TRBD1. This TCR was recovered from a man aged 18 to 35 who received the YFV17D yellow fever vaccine. The sample here was PBMCs, taken 35 to 50 days after the first yellow fever vaccination. CDR3 nucleotides: TGTGCCAGCAGCTTAAGGGGACAGAGGTATGAAGCTTTCTTT. This sequence encodes CASSLRGQRYEAFF.